The rows below give T cell receptor beta chains drawn from one sample of a study of blood T cell repertoires in COVID-19. TCRdb keeps only in-frame clones here, not all; method: immunoSEQ multiplex PCR. The repertoire has 40,000 or so clones, about 70% of them found once; the top ten carry under 75%. The sample consisted of peripheral blood. The receptors here all came from a man older than 75 with acute or convalescent COVID-19. Each CDR3 is given with its conserved first and last residue. D genes are given only for firm matches. Clone size is not always given. Where it is, it says once, few, many or a class for expanded clones.

J gene	clone size	V gene	D gene	CDR3 protein	CDR3 DNA
TRBJ2-7	.	TRBV6-1	.	CASSDNREQYF	TGTGCCAGCAGTGATAATCGCGAGCAGTACTTC
TRBJ1-2	.	TRBV28	TRBD1	CASSLPDRAVVGYGYTF	TGTGCCAGCAGTTTACCCGACAGGGCGGTGGTCGGGTATGGCTACACCTTC
TRBJ2-2	few	TRBV28	TRBD2	CASSPTSGRGVNTGELFF	TGTGCCAGCAGTCCTACTAGCGGGAGGGGGGTTAACACCGGGGAGCTGTTTTTT
TRBJ2-1	once	TRBV7-2	TRBD1	CASSSGQGRMGEQFF	TGTGCCAGCAGCTCCGGACAGGGTAGGATGGGCGAGCAGTTCTTC
TRBJ2-2	few	TRBV28	.	CASRQRGNTGELFF	TGTGCCAGCAGACAAAGGGGAAACACCGGGGAGCTGTTTTTT
TRBJ2-3	.	TRBV19	.	CASSIASGLSTDTQYF	TGTGCCAGTAGTATAGCCTCAGGATTGAGCACAGATACGCAGTATTTT
TRBJ2-3	.	TRBV5-1	TRBD2	CASSSIAGGPGTQYF	TGCGCCAGCAGCTCCATAGCGGGAGGGCCTGGTACGCAGTATTTT
TRBJ1-2	.	TRBV19	.	CASSYRAGGYTF	TGTGCCAGTTCGTACAGGGCAGGCGGCTACACCTTC
TRBJ1-4	.	TRBV2	TRBD1	CASEDRGYNEKLFF	TGTGCCAGCGAAGACAGGGGATATAATGAAAAACTGTTTTTT
TRBJ2-2	few	TRBV30	.	CAWSRVVNTGELFF	TGTGCCTGGAGTCGGGTAGTGAACACCGGGGAGCTGTTTTTT
TRBJ1-1	few	TRBV24-1	.	CATSDPNRVEAFF	TGTGCCACCAGTGATCCCAACCGAGTTGAAGCTTTCTTT
TRBJ2-5	.	TRBV4-3	.	CASSQGAGKETQYF	TGCGCCAGCAGCCAAGGGGCAGGGAAAGAGACCCAGTACTTC
TRBJ2-5	.	TRBV24-1	TRBD1	CATSARGTGKETQYF	TGTGCCACCAGTGCCCGCGGGACAGGGAAAGAGACCCAGTACTTC
TRBJ2-1	.	TRBV6-5	TRBD2	CASSPRTRKGDEQFF	TGTGCCAGCAGTCCTCGGACTAGAAAAGGCGATGAGCAGTTCTTC